This T cell receptor (beta chain) was captured by sequencing in a study of blood T cell repertoires in COVID-19 (TCRdb year 2020). About the full investigation: Collaborator samples came from the United States, Italy and Spain and covered acute and convalescent phases of COVID-19. Nearly every sample came with metadata listing a de-identified subject ID, COVID-19 status, age in years and sex. Deeply sampled blood TCRbeta repertoires from subjects exposed to, actively infected with, or recovered from COVID-19 were included in the dataset. The material from the prospective study consisted of cDNA or gDNA derived from T cells, B-cell-depleted T cells, or PBMCs. A freely available public database, intended as a resource for researchers studying the immune response to SARS-CoV-2, is where the repertoires were released. The samples were drawn from the first 160 participants of the ongoing ImmuneRACE study and from 950 to 1,500 subjects provided by 6 global collaborators. HLA class I and class II types, where available, came from metadata supplied by the sample provider rather than from assay-based typing. Summary of the overall study and its limitations: The amount of clinical and demographic metadata varied by source and participant and was provided uncurated.

Samples from volunteer blood donors who had recovered from COVID-19 were contributed by a second Seattle source. The collaborating institutions used their own protocols to collect whole blood in K2EDTA tubes. For TCRbeta analysis, collaborators shipped samples in one of three forms: frozen whole blood, isolated PBMCs, or DNA extracted from either of those sample types. TCRbeta CDR3 regions were amplified from genomic DNA using the immunoSEQ Assay, a bias-controlled multiplex PCR. In the authors' own workflow: Within the assay, amplification of reference gene primers was used to estimate how many nucleated cells each sample contained. Sequence reads were collapsed and filtered to measure the absolute abundance of every unique TCRbeta CDR3 rearrangement. For each sample, productive Simpson clonality was calculated by taking the square root of Simpson's diversity index across productive rearrangements. What TCRdb holds here is the immuneACCESS table cut down to in-frame rearrangements. Part of the clones is not present; checked against another copy, under half of the missing clones reflect an unresolved V gene, and the others are unexplained. V, J and clone size are taken as reported in that table, and D and trimming were inferred from the DNA itself. Counted in this sample were approximately 110,000 clones; about 88% of them appeared once. The biggest ten clones account for more than 7% of the sample.

Turning to this clone: Its antigen is still unknown. No per-base quality is available; no much larger clone lies one base away.

CDR1 and CDR2 are drawn from the germline V gene (reference sequence): MNHNY, SVGAGI. The CDR3 has 15 amino acids, counting the end cysteine and phenylalanine. Left in the record is the CDR3 DNA by itself, 45 bases read in frame from the first base. V is pruned by 2 bases and J by 7 bases, leaving 7 bases of the junction without a gene match. The sequence is built from TRBV6-6 and TRBJ2-3; 9 bases in the junction line up with TRBD1. Sequenced input: peripheral blood. The clonotype was recovered from a woman between 65 and 79 years old who had recovered from COVID-19. The CDR3 loop reads CASSYGTGSANTQYF. The nucleotide sequence reads as follows: TGTGCCAGCAGTTACGGGACAGGGTCGGCGAATACGCAGTATTTT.